The 14 T cell receptor beta chains presented below share a single source sample, sequenced in a study of T cell responses to AZD1222 COVID-19 vaccine (dated by TCRdb to the early 2020s). The time point label here, explained by the study, means: about 28 days (+/-7) after the second vaccine dose. Libraries were built with the immunoSEQ multiplex PCR assay. TCRdb stores this immuneACCESS table with in-frame sequences only. Part of the clones is absent; in the studies checked, under half of the shortfall reflects unresolved V genes, and no reason is known for the rest. The sample has approximately 100,000 clones on record, roughly 91% of them singletons. Together, the top ten hold 7.5% to 9% of the sample. The sequenced sample was peripheral blood, obtained 28 days after the second AZD1222 dose. The source of these receptors is an adult who received the AZD1222 COVID-19 vaccine.

Only one count was recorded for this clone. The V call is TRBV2, the J call TRBJ2-1, with TRBD2 as a possible D gene (5 bases). Per germline, CDR1 SNHLY and CDR2 FYNNEI. The CDR3 length is 16 residues. V lost 5 bases to trimming and J lost 9 bases, with 23 bases between them. As DNA, the CDR3 is TGTGCCAGCAGTTTCTTCGGCCTAGCTAATAGATCTGAGCAGTTCTTC. Its protein is CASSFFGLANRSEQFF. Filled out from reference TRBV2 and TRBJ2-1, the complete variable domain reads EPEVTQTPSHQVTQMGQEVILRCVPISNHLYFYWYRQILGQKVEFLVSFYNNEISEKSEIFDDQFSVERPDGSNFTLKIRSTKLEDSAMYFCASSFFGLANRSEQFFGPGTRLTVL.

The chain recombines TRBV24-1 with TRBJ1-6, with D tentatively TRBD1 (5 bases). Germline-derived CDR1 and CDR2 are KGHDR and SFDVKD. V was trimmed by 7 bases and J by 6 bases, leaving 9 bases between them. This CDR3 comprises 13 residues. The CDR3 sequence: CATRGATNSPLHF. DNA for the CDR3: TGTGCCACCAGAGGGGCGACTAATTCACCCCTCCACTTT.

This clone has a handful of counts. The chain has TRBV7-9 and TRBJ2-3; no clear D gene. Deletions cut 5 bases from V and 5 bases from J, with 11 bases between. In germline, CDR1 is SEHNR, CDR2 FQNEAQ (reference sequence). There are 13 residues in the CDR3. The CDR3 spells CASSPGVEDTQYF. The DNA for the CDR3 is TGTGCCAGCAGCCCGGGCGTTGAAGATACGCAGTATTTT.

This clone was counted a few times. V is TRBV29-1 and J is TRBJ2-2; 8 bases match TRBD1. The CDR3 length is 13 residues. Trimming cost V 7 bases and J 1 base; bases outside gene matches: 2. The germline V gene encodes CDR1 SQVTM and CDR2 ANQGSEA. The CDR3 here is CSAGTGNTGELFF. CDR3 DNA sequence: TGCAGCGCTGGGACAGGGAACACCGGGGAGCTGTTTTTT.

The chain is built from TRBV7-2 and TRBJ2-7, with TRBD1 identical over 8 bases. CDR1 is SGHTA, CDR2 FQGNSA, per germline. V trimming: 7 bases; J trimming: 1 base; junction bases outside the gene matches: 9. This CDR3 spans 15 amino acids. CDR3: CASNIQTGGSYEQYF. CDR3 nucleotides: TGTGCCAGCAACATACAAACAGGGGGATCCTACGAGCAGTACTTC.

V and J are TRBV5-6 and TRBJ2-6; the D is unclear. This CDR3 is built from 13 residues. V gave up 2 bases and J gave up 2 bases, with 2 bases separating them. Germline V gene sequence: CDR1 SGHDT, CDR2 YYEEEE. The CDR3 sequence is CASSFAGANVLTF. CDR3 in DNA: TGTGCCAGCAGCTTTGCTGGGGCCAACGTCCTGACTTTC.

Written as DNA, the CDR3 is TGTGCCAGCAGCACAGGGGGATCGTTTGCGGGCGAGCAGTACTTC. Translated, it gives CASSTGGSFAGEQYF. This chain uses TRBV11-2 with TRBJ2-7; TRBD1 aligns across 8 bases. The length of the CDR3 is 15 residues. Per the germline V gene, CDR1 is SGHAT and CDR2 is FQNNGV. J was trimmed by 6 bases and V by 5 bases; bases with no gene match: 12.

The J gene is TRBJ2-7, the V gene TRBV18, with 7 bases identical to TRBD1. This CDR3 spans 14 amino acids. Trimming took 5 bases from V and 0 from J; bases not matched to a gene: 4. The germline gives CDR1 KGHSH, CDR2 LQKENI. The CDR3 loop reads CASSATGRSYEQYF. The CDR3, as DNA: TGTGCCAGCTCAGCGACAGGGCGCTCCTACGAGCAGTACTTC.

The rearrangement links TRBV2 to TRBJ1-1; the D gene is possibly TRBD1 (5 bases). The CDR3 covers 15 residues. V was cut by 2 bases and J by 1 base, with 11 bases left in between. The germline V gene encodes CDR1 SNHLY and CDR2 FYNNEI. CDR3 amino acids: CASSERQGRNTEAFF. The CDR3 nucleotides are TGTGCCAGCAGTGAACGCCAGGGCAGGAACACTGAAGCTTTCTTT.

This chain links TRBV4-1 with TRBJ2-3, with a weak D call TRBD1 (5 bases). V was shortened by 5 bases and J by 5 bases, with 8 bases between the two germline ends. In germline, CDR1 is MGHRA, CDR2 YSYEKL. CDR3 length: 12 residues. CDR3 protein: CASSARGDTQYF. CDR3 nucleotide sequence: TGCGCCAGCAGCGCTAGGGGAGATACGCAGTATTTT.

As concerns this clone: Other DNA sequences within the sample encode an identical CDR3. This chain joins TRBV5-4 and TRBJ2-6, with TRBD2 as a possible D gene (6 bases). The CDR3 runs 15 residues. The germline gives CDR1 SGHNT, CDR2 YYREEE (reference sequence). V shed 4 bases and J shed 1 base, with 9 bases lying between them. The CDR3 region has the DNA TGTGCCAGCAGCCTTGGGGGGTCTGGGGCCAACGTCCTGACTTTC. Residues: CASSLGGSGANVLTF.

This chain links TRBV27 with TRBJ2-2; D perhaps matches TRBD1 (6 bases). The CDR3 runs to 16 residues. Germline CDR1 is MNHEY and CDR2 is SMNVEV (reference sequence). CDR3 loop: CVQRRQGGANTGELFF. The DNA of the CDR3 is TGTGTGCAGAGACGGCAAGGGGGTGCGAACACCGGGGAGCTGTTTTTT.

The DNA of the CDR3 is TGTGCCAGCTCAACAGGGACAGGGTCCCACGAGCAGTACTTC. It is translated as CASSTGTGSHEQYF. The chain uses TRBV18 and TRBJ2-7, with TRBD1 matching 9 bases. This CDR3 is 14 amino acids long. The V gene end was trimmed by 5 bases and the J gene end by 5 bases; junction bases not matched to a gene: 7. CDR1 is KGHSH and CDR2 is LQKENI in the germline V gene.

This rearrangement joins TRBV5-1 to TRBJ1-2; tentatively, D is TRBD1 (6 bases). This CDR3 contains 14 residues. In germline, CDR1 is SGHRS, CDR2 YFSETQ. V lost 9 bases and J 1 base, leaving 16 bases between the germline ends. The CDR3: CATSGQPNNYGYTF. CDR3 DNA: TGCGCCACAAGTGGACAGCCAAATAACTATGGCTACACCTTC.